This entry features one TCR beta chain sequence. Source study methods: Counts of nucleated cells, estimated from reference gene primer amplification, were obtained. TCRdb's table, derived via immunoSEQ multiplex PCR, lists solely in-frame clones and lacks some. D and trimming were read from the DNA, whereas the V and J calls and clone size are those reported in that table. The sample yields roughly 130,000 clones, approximately 89% seen once. The data belong to a study of blood T cell repertoires in COVID-19. Across the whole study: Samples representing acute and convalescent COVID-19 were sourced from the United States, Italy and Spain. From T cells, B-cell-depleted T cells, or PBMCs came the material, which was cDNA or gDNA.

Germline-derived CDR1 and CDR2 are SNHLY and FYNNEI. V shed 4 bases and J 2 bases; nucleotides not matched to a gene: 5. This CDR3 is built from 16 residues. Source material: peripheral blood. This receptor was identified in a woman in her fifties or sixties with acute or convalescent COVID-19. The rearrangement uses TRBV2 and TRBJ2-1; the match to TRBD2 covers 10 bases. CDR3 in amino acids: CASSALLAGAYNEQFF. Written as DNA, the CDR3 is TGTGCCAGCAGTGCCCTGCTAGCGGGAGCCTACAATGAGCAGTTCTTC.